A selection of T cell receptor beta chains follows, all from one sample in a study of control samples from healthy donors and cancer patients. TCRdb keeps only in-frame clones here, not all; method: immunoSEQ multiplex PCR. The repertoire holds some 120,000 clones, with 80% to 90% as singletons. The sample taken for sequencing was blood. The origin of the receptors is a man between 60 and 75 years old in good health. Each CDR3 is given with its conserved first and last residue. The D gene is left open where the match is weak. Where a row states a size, it is once, few, many or the class of an expanded clone; other rows omit it.

j_call v_call d_call clone_size cdr3_aa cdr3_nt
TRBJ2-3 TRBV27 . . CASSWSARDTQYF TGTGCCAGCAGTTGGTCAGCCAGAGATACGCAGTATTTT
TRBJ2-2 TRBV7-2 . . CASSLGVRTGELFF TGTGCCAGCAGCTTAGGGGTTCGCACCGGGGAGCTGTTTTTT
TRBJ2-2 TRBV6-4 . . CATRLGENTGELFF TGTGCCACCCGACTGGGCGAGAACACCGGGGAGCTGTTTTTT
TRBJ1-4 TRBV7-6 . . CASSLQPRRGSTNEKLFF TGTGCCAGCAGCCTCCAACCGAGGAGGGGGTCAACTAATGAAAAACTGTTTTTT
TRBJ1-4 TRBV5-6 . . CASSTRGPNEKLFF TGTGCCAGCAGCACGAGGGGTCCTAATGAAAAACTGTTTTTT
TRBJ2-1 TRBV7-4 TRBD1 . CASSSPGDRGYNEQFF TGTGCCAGCAGCTCCCCGGGGGACAGGGGTTACAATGAGCAGTTCTTC
TRBJ1-1 TRBV6-2/TRBV6-3 . . CASSGAWGLNTEAFF TGTGCCAGCAGTGGAGCTTGGGGATTGAACACTGAAGCTTTCTTT
TRBJ2-2 TRBV2 TRBD2 few CASTGLAGAGELFF TGTGCCAGCACTGGACTAGCGGGGGCCGGGGAGCTGTTTTTT
TRBJ2-7 TRBV6-1 TRBD1 . CASSEGDRGTYEQYF TGTGCCAGCAGTGAAGGGGACAGGGGGACCTACGAGCAGTACTTC
TRBJ1-2 TRBV7-9 . . CASREQGVGGYTF TGTGCCAGCAGGGAGCAGGGAGTCGGTGGCTACACCTTC
TRBJ2-7 TRBV5-4 . . CASSQRVSSYEQYF TGTGCCAGCAGCCAGCGGGTGAGCTCCTACGAGCAGTACTTC
TRBJ1-1 TRBV7-9 . . CASSSGGAGETEAFF TGTGCCAGCAGCTCCGGCGGGGCAGGGGAAACTGAAGCTTTCTTT
TRBJ2-2 TRBV2 TRBD1 few CASLNQGQGYTGELFF TGTGCCAGCCTAAATCAGGGACAGGGCTACACCGGGGAGCTGTTTTTT
TRBJ1-5 TRBV28 . . CASSPDSFSNQPQHF TGTGCCAGCAGCCCGGACAGCTTTAGCAATCAGCCCCAGCATTTT
TRBJ1-3 TRBV30 . . CAWSAASSGNTIYF TGTGCCTGGAGTGCGGCCAGCTCTGGAAACACCATATATTTT
TRBJ2-3 TRBV7-3 TRBD2 . CASSSSGTSLSTDTQYF TGTGCCAGCAGCTCCTCCGGGACTAGTCTTAGCACAGATACGCAGTATTTT
TRBJ2-6 TRBV5-5 . . CASSPYQGFSGANVLTF TGTGCCAGCAGCCCCTACCAGGGTTTCTCTGGGGCCAACGTCCTGACTTTC
TRBJ1-1 TRBV6-5 TRBD1 . CASRTMTGGNTEAFF TGTGCCAGCAGAACTATGACAGGGGGGAACACTGAAGCTTTCTTT
TRBJ1-1 TRBV19 . . CASMGATLGNTEAFF TGTGCCAGTATGGGGGCAACCCTCGGGAACACTGAAGCTTTCTTT
TRBJ2-7 TRBV6-5 . . CASSPAGAGEREQYF TGTGCCAGCAGCCCAGCCGGGGCAGGGGAACGCGAGCAGTACTTC
TRBJ1-1 TRBV18 TRBD1 . CASSSDRGRTEAFF TGTGCCAGCTCAAGCGACAGGGGGCGGACTGAAGCTTTCTTT
TRBJ1-3 TRBV7-9 . few CASSLSDPDPGNTIYF TGTGCCAGCAGCTTATCGGACCCCGACCCGGGAAACACCATATATTTT
TRBJ1-3 TRBV29-1 . . CSVEPRSGNTIYF TGCAGCGTTGAACCACGCTCTGGAAACACCATATATTTT
TRBJ1-3 TRBV28 . once CASSSGTRGSGNTIYF TGTGCCAGCAGTTCAGGGACCCGGGGCTCTGGAAACACCATATATTTT
TRBJ1-6 TRBV28 . . CASSSTAVVVPLHF TGTGCCAGCAGTTCGACAGCTGTCGTCGTACCCCTCCACTTT
TRBJ1-2 TRBV7-2 . . CASSLAGPQGYTF TGTGCCAGCAGCTTAGCCGGGCCCCAGGGCTACACCTTC
TRBJ2-5 TRBV28 . . CASSSGLETQYF TGTGCCAGCAGCTCGGGGTTGGAGACCCAGTACTTC
TRBJ1-1 TRBV4-1 . . CASSQEQDYTEAFF TGCGCCAGCAGCCAAGAACAGGACTACACTGAAGCTTTCTTT
TRBJ1-2 TRBV24-1 TRBD1 . CATSDADRTGGYTF TGTGCCACCAGTGATGCGGACAGGACGGGCGGCTACACCTTC
TRBJ2-3 TRBV4-3 TRBD2 . CASSERGAGGPTDTQYF TGCGCCAGCAGCGAAAGGGGTGCGGGGGGGCCCACAGATACGCAGTATTTT
TRBJ1-5 TRBV28 . . CASSLTGAGDQPQHF TGTGCCAGCAGTTTAACGGGGGCTGGCGATCAGCCCCAGCATTTT
TRBJ1-4 TRBV28 TRBD1 . CASRPHSGTDYEKLFF TGTGCCAGCAGGCCACACTCCGGGACAGATTATGAAAAACTGTTTTTT
TRBJ2-7 TRBV6-5 . . CASSYSSASVAYEQYF TGTGCCAGCAGTTACTCGTCCGCCTCCGTAGCCTACGAGCAGTACTTC
TRBJ1-5 TRBV7-2 . few CASSPSAGNGQPQHF TGTGCCAGCAGCCCCAGTGCGGGGAACGGGCAGCCCCAGCATTTT
TRBJ1-3 TRBV12-3/TRBV12-4 . . CASSSGGRNTIYF TGTGCCAGCAGTAGCGGAGGTAGAAACACCATATATTTT
TRBJ1-1 TRBV28 TRBD1 once CASAGQGELNTEAFF TGTGCCAGCGCGGGACAGGGGGAGTTGAACACTGAAGCTTTCTTT
TRBJ1-2 TRBV28 . . CASSLYPRQDGYTF TGTGCCAGCAGTTTATACCCGCGACAGGATGGCTACACCTTC
TRBJ1-2 TRBV5-1 TRBD1 . CASSLASTGGNGYTF TGCGCCAGCAGCTTGGCCTCGACAGGGGGCAATGGCTACACCTTC
TRBJ2-7 TRBV15 . . CATSRDRGNYEQYF TGTGCCACCAGCAGAGATCGAGGTAACTACGAGCAGTACTTC
TRBJ1-5 TRBV11-2 . . CASSLRGKSNQPQHF TGTGCCAGCAGCTTACGGGGGAAGAGCAATCAGCCCCAGCATTTT
TRBJ1-6 TRBV6-2/TRBV6-3 . . CASSYQLDSPLHF TGTGCCAGCAGTTACCAGCTCGATTCACCCCTCCACTTT
TRBJ2-5 TRBV6-1 . . CASSESGRETQYF TGTGCCAGCAGTGAATCTGGGCGCGAGACCCAGTACTTC
TRBJ2-2 TRBV11-3 . . CASSLHGITGELFF TGTGCCAGCAGCTTACACGGGATCACCGGGGAGCTGTTTTTT
TRBJ2-7 TRBV7-8 TRBD2 . CASSRPLAGGEQYF TGTGCCAGCAGCCGCCCACTAGCGGGGGGGGAGCAGTACTTC
TRBJ1-5 TRBV28 TRBD1 . CASSLRTGVNQPQHF TGTGCCAGCAGTTTAAGGACAGGGGTCAATCAGCCCCAGCATTTT
TRBJ1-4 TRBV18 . . CASSPAGTTTNEKLFF TGTGCCAGCTCACCGGCAGGGACTACAACTAATGAAAAACTGTTTTTT
TRBJ2-7 TRBV7-3 . . CASSPGGGTEQYF TGTGCCAGCAGCCCTGGGGGAGGGACAGAGCAGTACTTC
TRBJ1-2 TRBV28 . . CASSDLQALYTF TGTGCCAGCAGTGACCTCCAGGCCTTGTACACCTTC
TRBJ1-6 TRBV4-1 . once CASSQDSYNSPLHF TGCGCCAGCAGCCAAGACTCCTATAATTCACCCCTCCACTTT
TRBJ2-7 TRBV5-6 . . CASSLLTLYEQYF TGTGCCAGCAGCTTGTTAACGCTCTACGAGCAGTACTTC